The table lists the clone carrying this T cell receptor (beta chain) with a few counts. Its antigen is not identified. These data belong to a study of human T cells and chemical hapten exposure. Study outcomes and limitations: Patch test score was positively correlated with the counts of TCRs that had expanded at PT1. There were significantly more large CDR3 similarity clusters among expanded TCRs than among controls.

This CDR3 comprises 14 residues. Losses at the gene ends were 3 bases for V and 6 bases for J; bases not matched to a gene: 9. Germline V lookup: CDR1 DFQATT, CDR2 SNEGSKA (reference sequence). Sample time point: patch test 3, about 24 weeks after DPC sensitization. Treatment denoted: therapeutic diphenylcyclopropenone sensitization with weekly scalp DPC. Individual cDNA molecules each carried unique molecular identifiers attached by the library. TCRdb called the RACE reads again in MiXCR, with one record for every CDR3 protein. In the table there are roughly 69,000 distinct CDR3 sequences, approximately 11% of which are singletons.

The chain combines TRBV20-1 with TRBJ2-5, with 8 bases that match TRBD2. The clonotype comes from a woman aged 25 to 39 with alopecia areata. Some clones in this sample may be carry-over from other donors' samples. The specimen was whole blood, collected in connection with sensitization to the hapten diphenylcyclopropenone (DPC). CDR3: CSARNSGSAKTQYF. The CDR3 DNA sequence: TGCAGTGCTAGGAACAGCGGGAGTGCTAAGACCCAGTACTTC.